The next 32 T cell receptor beta chains were all read from a single sample in a study of T cells after yellow fever vaccination (dated by TCRdb to between 2019 and 2020). Libraries were constructed by 5' RACE. TCRdb shows the sequencer as Illumina HiSeq 2500. TCRdb itself trimmed the public reads at Q25 with fastp, ran MiXCR and retained productive beta chains. Rows matching on CDR3 protein sequence are summarized as one entry with the most common DNA and genes. Across this sample there are 500,000 to 650,000 distinct CDR3 sequences, with 9% to 15% seen only once. The top ten clonotypes cover more than 13% of the sample. This specimen's treatment or condition label, interpreted: live attenuated yellow fever vaccine strain. Sequencing used PBMCs, obtained on the day of the yellow fever booster vaccination. These receptors came from a man aged 25 to 40 who received the YFV17D yellow fever vaccine.

Many counts were recorded for this clonotype. V usage is TRBV6-2 or TRBV6-3 and J usage is TRBJ2-1, with TRBD2 identical over 7 bases. V was pared by 6 bases and J by 4 bases, with 6 bases of the junction left unmatched. The CDR3 extends over 14 amino acids. Germline V gene data show CDR1 as MNHEY and CDR2 as SVGEGT. Written as DNA, the CDR3 is TGTGCCAGCAGATTAGCGGGTTTGTACAATGAGCAGTTCTTC. It is translated as CASRLAGLYNEQFF.

The V and J genes are TRBV7-2 and TRBJ1-2; possibly TRBD1 for D (6 bases). The V gene's germline CDR1 is SGHTA and CDR2 FQGNSA. The CDR3 consists of 17 residues. Trimming took off 1 base at V and 1 base at J, with 16 bases between the two ends. The CDR3 sequence: CASSLVVGTINNYGYTF. The CDR3 DNA reads TGTGCCAGCAGCTTAGTAGTGGGGACAATTAATAACTATGGCTACACCTTC.

The chain combines TRBV19 with TRBJ2-2, with D possibly matching TRBD2 (5 bases). The CDR3 runs to 15 residues. V shed 9 bases and J shed 6 bases, with 20 bases lying between them. Germline V CDR1 and CDR2: LNHDA, SQIVND (reference sequence). The CDR3 region is CASSSHTRVAGELFF. Here the CDR3 DNA reads TGTGCCAGCAGCTCGCACACGAGGGTCGCCGGGGAGCTGTTTTTT.

The chain employs TRBV20-1 and TRBJ1-2; no definite D call. Per germline, CDR1 DFQATT and CDR2 SNEGSKA (reference sequence). The CDR3 has 12 amino acids. V lost 4 bases and J 2 bases, leaving 8 bases between the germline ends. The CDR3 reads CSATWTNYGYTF. CDR3 nucleotide sequence: TGCAGTGCTACTTGGACCAACTATGGCTACACCTTC.

This clonotype was detected a few times. The V call is TRBV9, the J call TRBJ2-7, with a weak D call TRBD2 (6 bases). V was clipped by 4 bases and J by 7 bases, with 15 bases between them. Germline CDR1 is SGDLS and CDR2 is YYNGEE. CDR3 size: 13 residues. The CDR3 reads CASSTGLANEQYF. For the CDR3, the DNA is TGTGCCAGCAGCACGGGACTGGCAAATGAGCAGTACTTC.

This clonotype occurred a few times. The chain uses TRBV28 and TRBJ2-1; unclear D gene. This CDR3 has 13 residues. With 6 bases removed from V and 6 bases from J, the gap between germline ends came to 12 bases. Per the germline V gene, CDR1 is MDHEN and CDR2 is SYDVKM. CDR3 coding DNA: TGTGCCAGCAGCCCCCGGGTCAGCAATGAGCAGTTCTTC. Protein: CASSPRVSNEQFF.

DNA of the CDR3: TGTGCCAGCAGTTCCAGAGGGGTGGAGCAGTTCTTC. Its protein is CASSSRGVEQFF. The V and J genes are TRBV27 and TRBJ2-1; D possibly uses TRBD1 or TRBD2 (5 bases each). Per the germline V gene, CDR1 is MNHEY and CDR2 is SMNVEV (reference sequence). The V and J ends lost 4 bases and 10 bases respectively, with 11 bases between them. The CDR3 length is 12 residues.

The chain uses TRBV5-5 and TRBJ2-2; 13 positions match TRBD2. The germline CDR1 and CDR2 sequences are SGHKS and YYEKEE (reference sequence). The CDR3 extends over 15 amino acids. The junction had 2 bases not matched to a gene; V was cut back by 3 bases and J by 6 bases. The CDR3 loop is CASSSGLAGAGELFF. For the CDR3, the DNA is TGTGCCAGCAGCTCCGGACTAGCGGGAGCCGGGGAGCTGTTTTTT.

The chain recombines TRBV6-5 with TRBJ2-7, with 11 bases aligning to TRBD1. Losses at the gene ends were 2 bases for V and 6 bases for J; bases not matched to a gene: 15. The CDR3 has 18 residues. The germline V gene encodes CDR1 MNHEY and CDR2 SVGAGI. In DNA form, the CDR3 reads TGTGCCAGCAGTTACCGAGTAGCACTGGGACAGGGGGTAGGCGAGCAGTACTTC. Protein: CASSYRVALGQGVGEQYF.

This clonotype came up many times. The rearrangement uses TRBV7-9 and TRBJ2-5; TRBD2 might be the D (6 bases). The CDR3 is made up of 16 amino acids. V lost 5 bases to trimming and J lost 1 base, with 17 bases between them. Germline assignment: CDR1 SEHNR and CDR2 FQNEAQ (reference sequence). CDR3 nucleotide sequence: TGTGCCAGCAGCCGGCCGGTGGTAGCGGTCCAAGAGACCCAGTACTTC. It specifies CASSRPVVAVQETQYF.

The chain carries TRBV7-2 and TRBJ1-6, with unresolved D. Trimming removed 5 bases at V and 15 bases at J, with 20 bases between. Per the germline V gene, CDR1 is SGHTA and CDR2 is FQGNSA. The CDR3 sequence is 14 residues long. Here the CDR3 reads CASSPSRGSGFLHF. The DNA for the CDR3 is TGTGCCAGCAGCCCCTCCCGGGGAAGTGGATTCCTCCACTTT. The full variable domain, rest sourced from reference TRBV7-2 and TRBJ1-6, is GAGVSQSPSNKVTEKGKDVELRCDPISGHTALYWYRQSLGQGLEFLIYFQGNSAPDKSGLPSDRFSAERTGGSVSTLTIQRTQQEDSAVYLCASSPSRGSGFLHFGNGTRLTVT.

The chain recombines TRBV7-2 with TRBJ2-5, with TRBD2 as a possible D gene (6 bases). The germline gives CDR1 SGHTA, CDR2 FQGNSA. The CDR3 has 17 residues. Trimming stripped 5 bases from V and 2 bases from J, with 21 bases between. CDR3 nucleotides: TGTGCCAGCAGCAACCCGATTGGGGCGGAGGGGCAAGAGACCCAGTACTTC. It is translated as CASSNPIGAEGQETQYF.

V gene TRBV14 combines with J gene TRBJ2-2; no definite D call. Germline assignment: CDR1 SGHDN and CDR2 FVKESK. V shed 0 bases and J shed 3 bases, with 5 bases lying between them. The CDR3 totals 14 residues. The CDR3 protein is CASSQDWYTGELFF. The DNA of the CDR3 is TGTGCCAGCAGCCAAGACTGGTACACCGGGGAGCTGTTTTTT. The whole variable domain, filled in from reference TRBV14 and TRBJ2-2, reads EAGVTQFPSHSVIEKGQTVTLRCDPISGHDNLYWYRRVMGKEIKFLLHFVKESKQDESGMPNNRFLAERTGGTYSTLKVQPAELEDSGVYFCASSQDWYTGELFFGEGSRLTVL.

This sequence joins TRBV27 and TRBJ2-7; 7 bases match TRBD1. V lost 4 bases, J lost 2 bases, and 8 bases stayed unmatched. Germline V gene lookup returns CDR1 MNHEY and CDR2 SMNVEV (reference sequence). CDR3 length equals 15 residues. CDR3 amino acids: CASSSILDRAYEQYF. Written as DNA, the CDR3 is TGTGCCAGCAGTTCAATCCTTGACAGGGCCTACGAGCAGTACTTC.

This sequence joins TRBV19 and TRBJ2-7; no firm D call. V was cut by 3 bases and J by 2 bases, with 8 bases left in between. From germline, CDR1 is LNHDA and CDR2 SQIVND (reference sequence). The CDR3 has 13 amino acids. Here the CDR3 DNA reads TGTGCCAGTAGTATTTTCGTCCCCTACGAGCAGTACTTC. Its translation is CASSIFVPYEQYF.

This chain uses TRBV5-1 with TRBJ2-1; 9 bases align to TRBD2. The CDR3 consists of 16 residues. The germline CDR1 and CDR2 sequences are SGHRS and YFSETQ. Trimming took 4 bases from V and 2 from J; bases not matched to a gene: 7. CDR3 residues: CASSQSSGSPYNEQFF. In DNA form, the CDR3 reads TGCGCCAGCAGCCAAAGTAGCGGGAGTCCCTACAATGAGCAGTTCTTC.

The CDR3 DNA reads TGTGCCTGGACTCCCCTAGCGGGAGGGAAGAATGAGCAGTTCTTC. The encoded protein is CAWTPLAGGKNEQFF. This chain links TRBV30 with TRBJ2-1; 12 bases align to TRBD2. Losses at the gene ends were 4 bases for V and 7 bases for J; bases not matched to a gene: 8. Germline-derived CDR1 and CDR2 are GTSNPN and SVGIG (reference sequence). This CDR3 contains 15 residues.

This clonotype was counted a few times. The genes are TRBV28 and TRBJ2-1, with D possibly matching TRBD2 (5 bases). Trimming stripped 3 bases from V and 6 bases from J, with 6 bases between. CDR3 length equals 12 residues. From germline, CDR1 is MDHEN and CDR2 SYDVKM. CDR3 nucleotides: TGTGCCAGCAGTTTGCGGGCCAATGAGCAGTTCTTC. The encoded protein is CASSLRANEQFF.

The sample holds a few counts of this clonotype. The rearrangement uses TRBV11-1 and TRBJ2-7; 14 nucleotides line up with TRBD2. J lost 0 bases, V lost 5 bases, and 9 bases had no gene match. The CDR3 is 18 residues long. The germline gives CDR1 SGHAT, CDR2 FQDESV (reference sequence). CDR3 sequence: CASSPRAGTSGSSYEQYF. The CDR3 bases are TGTGCCAGCAGCCCGCGCGCCGGGACTAGCGGGAGCTCCTACGAGCAGTACTTC.

The CDR3 nucleotides are TGCAGCGTTGCTATGGGACAGGCACTCGCAGATACGCAGTATTTT. Translated, it gives CSVAMGQALADTQYF. V is TRBV29-1 and J is TRBJ2-3; 8 bases agree with TRBD1. Germline V lookup: CDR1 SQVTM, CDR2 ANQGSEA. The V gene end was trimmed by 4 bases and the J gene end by 4 bases; junction bases not matched to a gene: 10. CDR3 length equals 15 residues.

The table lists this clonotype with a few counts. The chain couples TRBV29-1 to TRBJ2-5; TRBD2 aligns across 11 bases. This CDR3 spans 15 amino acids. Germline CDR1 is SQVTM and CDR2 is ANQGSEA. Trimming at V came to 4 bases and at J to 5 bases, leaving 9 bases not matched to a gene. Written as DNA, the CDR3 is TGCAGCGTTGTGGCTAGCGGGAGGCCCTCGGAGACCCAGTACTTC. This sequence encodes CSVVASGRPSETQYF.

This clonotype was picked up a small number of times. The rearrangement joins TRBV10-2 to TRBJ1-1; D is unclear. Looked up from germline, CDR1 is WSHSY and CDR2 is SAAADI. The ends were cut back, 5 bases at V and 1 base at J, with 8 bases in the middle. This CDR3 spans 13 amino acids. As DNA, the CDR3 is TGCGCCAGCAGTAGGCAGTGGAACACTGAAGCTTTCTTT. This codes for CASSRQWNTEAFF.

This clonotype was observed a few times. The genes are TRBV5-6 and TRBJ2-1, with TRBD1 matching 10 bases. From germline, CDR1 is SGHDT and CDR2 YYEEEE. This CDR3 has 14 residues. V lost 4 bases to trimming and J lost 4 bases; unmatched junction nucleotides: 2. Here the CDR3 DNA reads TGTGCCAGCAGCGCGGACAGGGGGTACAATGAGCAGTTCTTC. This sequence encodes CASSADRGYNEQFF.

Many counts were recorded for this clonotype. This chain uses TRBV10-2 with TRBJ2-3, with 7 bases identical to TRBD2. V trimming: 3 bases; J trimming: 2 bases; junction bases outside the gene matches: 8. The CDR3 consists of 16 residues. Per the germline V gene, CDR1 is WSHSY and CDR2 is SAAADI. The DNA of the CDR3 is TGCGCCAGCAGTGAATACGTGGGAGGGTTCACAGATACGCAGTATTTT. Protein sequence: CASSEYVGGFTDTQYF.

This clonotype was seen a few times. This chain uses TRBV12-3 or TRBV12-4 with TRBJ2-3; D is undetermined. V lost 3 bases, J lost 0 bases, and 7 bases lay in between. The length of the CDR3 is 14 residues. The CDR3 DNA sequence: TGTGCCAGCAGTTTCCGGCGGAGCACAGATACGCAGTATTTT. Protein: CASSFRRSTDTQYF.

On this clonotype: The junction departs from the called germline gene at one end, perhaps through a read error. The chain employs TRBV10-3 and TRBJ1-6; D possibly corresponds to TRBD1 (5 bases). CDR3 size: 13 residues. Germline V gene data show CDR1 as ENHRY and CDR2 as SYGVKD. This CDR3 is CAIGEGRESPLHF. The CDR3 DNA follows: TGTGCCATCGGTGAGGGGCGGGAGTCACCCCTCCACTTT.

This clonotype was recorded a few times. The chain links TRBV4-2 to TRBJ2-7; D is undetermined. This CDR3 region has 14 residues. Trimming stripped 1 base from V and 1 base from J, with 8 bases between. Germline V lookup: CDR1 LGHNA, CDR2 YNFKEQ. The CDR3, as DNA: TGTGCCAGCAGCCAAGGGGGTCCATCCTACGAGCAGTACTTC. This translates into CASSQGGPSYEQYF.

The chain uses TRBV7-2 and TRBJ2-5; TRBD2 matches at 9 bases. Germline V gene lookup returns CDR1 SGHTA and CDR2 FQGNSA. The CDR3 length is 15 residues. Trimming removed 3 bases from V and 2 bases from J; junction bases left unmatched: 4. As DNA, the CDR3 is TGTGCCAGCAGCTTCAACGGACTAGCGCAAGAGACCCAGTACTTC. Translating it yields CASSFNGLAQETQYF.

This clonotype turned up a few times. The V and J genes are TRBV5-5 and TRBJ2-3, with no clear D. This CDR3 comprises 16 residues. The germline CDR1 and CDR2 sequences are SGHKS and YYEKEE (reference sequence). Deletions cut 4 bases from V and 1 base from J, with 16 bases between. The CDR3, as DNA: TGTGCCAGCAGCCTACTTACCGGATCCCGCACAGATACGCAGTATTTT. Its translation: CASSLLTGSRTDTQYF. The whole variable domain, remainder taken from reference TRBV5-5 and TRBJ2-3, is DAGVTQSPTHLIKTRGQQVTLRCSPISGHKSVSWYQQVLGQGPQFIFQYYEKEERGRGNFPDRFSARQFPNYSSELNVNALLLGDSALYLCASSLLTGSRTDTQYFGPGTRLTVL.

This clonotype was observed a few times. The J gene is TRBJ2-1, the V gene TRBV27, with TRBD2 as a possible D gene (6 bases). The CDR3 extends over 16 amino acids. The V and J ends lost 5 bases and 4 bases respectively, with 18 bases between them. CDR1 and CDR2 (germline): MNHEY, SMNVEV (reference sequence). DNA of the CDR3: TGTGCCAGCAGTCCCCTCTATTCCGGGACTTACAATGAGCAGTTCTTC. It is translated as CASSPLYSGTYNEQFF.

The chain uses TRBV7-6 and TRBJ2-2, with D possibly matching TRBD1 (6 bases). Germline CDR1 SGHVS, CDR2 FNYEAQ. The CDR3 runs to 16 residues. V lost 1 base and J lost 6, with 15 bases in between. The CDR3 protein is CASSLGLGADAGELFF. The DNA for the CDR3 is TGTGCCAGCAGCTTAGGTCTGGGGGCGGACGCCGGGGAGCTGTTTTTT.

The chain joins TRBV5-1 to TRBJ2-7, with D possibly matching TRBD2 (6 bases). CDR3 size: 16 residues. The V and J ends lost 7 bases and 0 bases respectively, with 20 bases between them. Germline V gives CDR1 SGHRS, CDR2 YFSETQ. The CDR3 region is CASRTGDGSSSYEQYF. In DNA form, the CDR3 reads TGCGCCAGCCGGACGGGTGACGGGAGCAGCTCCTACGAGCAGTACTTC.